These 20 T cell receptor beta chains were sequenced from one sample in a study of Graves' ophthalmopathy and Graves' hyperthyroidism. RNA transcripts served as template for amplifying TCR beta CDR3 sequences. HTBI primers were employed in first-round RT-PCR, then a second-round multiplex PCR followed. Each CDR3 protein gets one entry after TCRdb re-called the multiplex PCR reads with MiXCR. The sample consists of around 1,200,000 distinct CDR3 sequences, about 40% of them appearing once. Specimen: peripheral blood or thyroid tissue (not recorded which). Every receptor here comes from an adult man with Graves' hyperthyroidism.

This clonotype was counted only a few times. The J gene is TRBJ1-2, the V gene TRBV20-1; a possible D gene is TRBD1 (6 bases). Trimming shortened V by 6 bases and J by 1 base, and 12 bases separated the two germline ends. Germline V gene lookup returns CDR1 DFQATT and CDR2 SNEGSKA (reference sequence). The CDR3 runs 13 residues. DNA for the CDR3: TGCAGTGCGCGACAGGACGTTAACTATGGCTACACCTTC. Amino acid sequence: CSARQDVNYGYTF.

Concerning this clonotype itself: With a much larger clone just one base away, this may be a read error. The chain joins TRBV19 to TRBJ1-1; a possible D gene is TRBD1 (5 bases). Germline lookup yields CDR1 LNHDA and CDR2 SQIVND (reference sequence). V dropped 9 bases and J dropped 5 bases, with 22 bases sitting between them. There are 15 residues in the CDR3. Here the CDR3 reads CASSKRGIGDTEAFF. DNA of the CDR3: TGTGCCAGCAGCAAAAGAGGGATAGGGGATACTGAAGCTTTCTTT.

This clonotype was observed many times. J is TRBJ2-5 and V is TRBV10-3, with D perhaps TRBD2 (5 bases). The germline V gene encodes CDR1 ENHRY and CDR2 SYGVKD. V was trimmed by 4 bases and J by 5 bases, leaving 14 bases between them. CDR3 size: 14 residues. DNA of the CDR3: TGTGCCATCAGTGGGAGGCAAGGATGGGAGACCCAGTACTTC. Protein sequence: CAISGRQGWETQYF.

This clonotype occurred many times. The chain links TRBV9 to TRBJ1-5, with D possibly being TRBD1 (5 bases). The CDR3 is 15 residues long. Germline CDR1 is SGDLS and CDR2 is YYNGEE. Trimming cost V 0 bases and J 1 base, with 8 bases left between them. This chain's CDR3 is CASSVGGVSNQPQHF. In nucleotides, the CDR3 is TGTGCCAGCAGCGTAGGGGGGGTGAGCAATCAGCCCCAGCATTTT.

To note about this clonotype: Compared with germline, one end of the junction differs, possibly owing to a read error. This chain uses TRBV24-1 with TRBJ1-5, with D perhaps TRBD1 (5 bases). This CDR3 contains 13 residues. CDR1 is KGHDR, CDR2 SFDVKD, per germline. CDR3 loop: CATSVTGSQTQHF. DNA for the CDR3: TGTGCCACCAGTGTTACAGGTTCTCAGACCCAGCATTTT.

With regard to this clonotype: A read error may be the cause here, since a much bigger clone is one base away. The chain carries TRBV7-2 and TRBJ1-2, with D perhaps TRBD1 (6 bases). CDR1 SGHTA and CDR2 FQGNSA come from the germline V gene. Trimming stripped 6 bases from V and 8 bases from J, with 19 bases between. The CDR3 contains 14 residues. The DNA for the CDR3 is TGTGCCAGCAGAGGAGCGACAGGCAGAGACGGCTACACCTTC. Amino acids: CASRGATGRDGYTF. Combining the CDR3 with reference TRBV7-2 and TRBJ1-2 gives the whole variable domain GAGVSQSPSNKVTEKGKDVELRCDPISGHTALYWYRQSLGQGLEFLIYFQGNSAPDKSGLPSDRFSAERTGGSVSTLTIQRTQQEDSAVYLCASRGATGRDGYTFGSGTRLTVV.

This clonotype was seen more than once but under ten times. A read error may account for a junction end that differs from germline. The chain is built from TRBV29-1 and TRBJ1-1; D ambiguous. The CDR3 covers 9 residues. The germline V gene has CDR1 SQVTM and CDR2 ANQGSEA. The CDR3 here is CSVNSEAFF. The CDR3 bases are TGCAGCGTTAACAGTGAAGCTTTCTTT.

This sequence joins TRBV9 and TRBJ1-2; the match to TRBD1 covers 7 bases. This CDR3 is 15 amino acids long. Germline lookup yields CDR1 SGDLS and CDR2 YYNGEE. Losses at the gene ends were 3 bases for V and 4 bases for J; bases not matched to a gene: 9. CDR3 DNA: TGTGCCAGCAGCGCATCCACACAGGGGATCTATGGCTACACCTTC. It yields the protein CASSASTQGIYGYTF.

The V and J genes are TRBV7-2 and TRBJ2-7; 10 nucleotides match TRBD2. The CDR3 is 15 residues long. Germline V gene data show CDR1 as SGHTA and CDR2 as FQGNSA. Unmatched junction bases numbered 3, after V lost 2 bases and J lost 2 bases. As DNA, the CDR3 is TGTGCCAGCAGCTTAACGCTAGCGGGGGCCTACGAGCAGTACTTC. Protein product: CASSLTLAGAYEQYF. The full variable domain, with the rest looked up from reference TRBV7-2 and TRBJ2-7, is GAGVSQSPSNKVTEKGKDVELRCDPISGHTALYWYRQSLGQGLEFLIYFQGNSAPDKSGLPSDRFSAERTGGSVSTLTIQRTQQEDSAVYLCASSLTLAGAYEQYFGPGTRLTVT.

This clonotype occurred many times. The rearrangement uses TRBV29-1 and TRBJ2-7, with D unresolved. The CDR3 loop spans 12 amino acids. V lost 4 bases, J lost 2 bases, and 9 bases lay in between. Per the germline V gene, CDR1 is SQVTM and CDR2 is ANQGSEA. CDR3 residues: CSVVESAYEQYF. CDR3 in DNA: TGCAGCGTTGTTGAGTCCGCCTACGAGCAGTACTTC.

At least ten counts were recorded for this clonotype. The chain carries TRBV19 and TRBJ1-1; unclear D gene. CDR1 is LNHDA and CDR2 is SQIVND in the germline V gene (reference sequence). V lost 2 bases to trimming and J lost 6 bases, with 13 bases between them. The CDR3 length is 14 residues. The DNA for the CDR3 is TGTGCCAGTAGTATACGGGGAGCTTTCCCTGAAGCTTTCTTT. This sequence encodes CASSIRGAFPEAFF.

This clonotype showed up many times. This chain links TRBV5-6 with TRBJ2-7; D gene uncertain. Per germline, CDR1 SGHDT and CDR2 YYEEEE. The CDR3 spans 14 residues. V lost 0 bases, J lost 5 bases, and 12 bases lay in between. The CDR3 region has the DNA TGTGCCAGCAGCTTGGGGGTGGCCTCGGACGAGCAGTACTTC. It specifies CASSLGVASDEQYF.

The chain couples TRBV3-2 to TRBJ2-2; the table's D call of TRBD1 was not tested on the DNA. TRBV3-2 is a documented pseudogene. This CDR3 has 15 residues. The CDR3 sequence is CASSYRDRRTGELFF. The CDR3 coding sequence is TGTGCCAGCAGCTACCGGGACAGGCGCACCGGGGAGCTGTTTTTT.

This clonotype has only a few counts. The chain links TRBV7-2 to TRBJ1-2; TRBD1 aligns across 10 bases. This CDR3 has 15 residues. J lost 4 bases, V lost 7 bases, and 9 bases had no gene match. Germline V gives CDR1 SGHTA, CDR2 FQGNSA. The chain's CDR3 is CASIQTGGAPYGYTF. The DNA of the CDR3 is TGTGCCAGCATCCAGACAGGGGGCGCTCCCTATGGCTACACCTTC.

About this clonotype: A much larger clone differs by one base, so this may be a read error. This chain uses TRBV7-2 with TRBJ1-5, with D unresolved. The CDR3 length is 16 residues. Germline loops: CDR1 SGHTA, CDR2 FQGNSA. V was shortened by 5 bases and J by 1 base, with 15 bases between the two germline ends. The DNA for the CDR3 is TGTGCCAGCAGCGGGGAGGGAGTTTCGAGCAATCAGCCCCAGCATTTT. Its protein is CASSGEGVSSNQPQHF.

This clonotype was recorded a few times. This chain uses TRBV5-1 with TRBJ2-7; TRBD1 agrees at 7 bases. The CDR3 totals 13 residues. After removal of 6 bases from V and 3 bases from J, the junction contained 6 bases not matched to a gene. CDR1 and CDR2 from the germline V gene are SGHRS and YFSETQ. CDR3 protein: CASTRDSGYEQYF. The CDR3 nucleotides read TGCGCCAGCACACGGGACAGTGGCTACGAGCAGTACTTC.

Only one count was recorded for this clonotype. This chain uses TRBV6-6 with TRBJ1-2; D perhaps matches TRBD1 (5 bases). The CDR3 contains 13 residues. CDR1 and CDR2 from the germline V gene are MNHNY and SVGAGI (reference sequence). V lost 2 bases and J 6 bases, leaving 10 bases between the germline ends. The CDR3 DNA reads TGTGCCAGCAGTTACCCGACAGAAGATGGCTACACCTTC. Amino acids: CASSYPTEDGYTF.

Turning to this clonotype: A much more abundant neighbour one base away suggests this may be a read error. CDR3 nucleotide sequence: TGTGCCGGCAGTGGGGACGGGGCCTACGAGCAGTACTTC. Amino acid sequence: CAGSGDGAYEQYF. The chain employs TRBV2 and TRBJ2-7, with D perhaps matching TRBD1 or TRBD2 (5 bases each). The CDR3 covers 13 residues. The V gene's germline CDR1 is SNHLY and CDR2 FYNNEI.

V and J are TRBV7-9 and TRBJ2-7; unclear D gene. The germline V and J ends were trimmed by 1 base and 5 bases, with 12 bases remaining between them. Germline V gives CDR1 SEHNR, CDR2 FQNEAQ (reference sequence). The CDR3 extends over 14 amino acids. CDR3 DNA: TGTGCCAGCAGCTTAGTCCCTCTGCGCCACGAGCAGTACTTC. Translation: CASSLVPLRHEQYF.

Comments on this clonotype: A much larger clone differs by one base, so this may be a read error. The V gene is TRBV10-3, the J gene TRBJ1-5, with 8 nucleotides matching TRBD1. V was clipped by 6 bases and J by 6 bases; unmatched bases: 4. Germline V gene data show CDR1 as ENHRY and CDR2 as SYGVKD. This CDR3 comprises 13 residues. The CDR3 protein is CAIRTGDTQPQHF. The CDR3 region has the DNA TGTGCCATCAGGACAGGGGATACTCAGCCCCAGCATTTT.